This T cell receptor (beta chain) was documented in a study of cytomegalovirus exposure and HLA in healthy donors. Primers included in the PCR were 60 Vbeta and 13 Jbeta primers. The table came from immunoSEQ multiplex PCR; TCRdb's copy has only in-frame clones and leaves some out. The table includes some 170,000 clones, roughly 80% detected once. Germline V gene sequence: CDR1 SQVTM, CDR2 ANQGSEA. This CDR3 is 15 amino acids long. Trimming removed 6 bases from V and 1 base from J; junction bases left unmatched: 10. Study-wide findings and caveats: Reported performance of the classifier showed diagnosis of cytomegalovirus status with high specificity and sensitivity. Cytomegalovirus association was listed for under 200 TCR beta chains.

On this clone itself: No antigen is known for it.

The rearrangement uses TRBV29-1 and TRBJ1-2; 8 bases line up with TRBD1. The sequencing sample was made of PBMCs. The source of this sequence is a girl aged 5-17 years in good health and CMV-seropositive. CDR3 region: CSVDPTGDVNYGYTF. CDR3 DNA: TGCAGCGTGGACCCGACAGGGGACGTTAACTATGGCTACACCTTC.